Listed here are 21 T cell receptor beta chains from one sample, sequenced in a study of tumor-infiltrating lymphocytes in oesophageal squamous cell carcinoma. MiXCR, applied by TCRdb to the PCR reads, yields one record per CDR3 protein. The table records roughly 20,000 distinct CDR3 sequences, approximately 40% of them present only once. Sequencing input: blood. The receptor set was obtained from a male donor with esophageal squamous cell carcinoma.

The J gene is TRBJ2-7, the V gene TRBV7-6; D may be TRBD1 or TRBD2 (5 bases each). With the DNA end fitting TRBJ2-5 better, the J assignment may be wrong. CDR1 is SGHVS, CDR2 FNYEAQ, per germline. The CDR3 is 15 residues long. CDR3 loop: CASSPSGGSQETQYF. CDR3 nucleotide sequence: TGTGCCAGCAGTCCCAGTGGGGGTTCACAAGAGACCCAGTACTTC.

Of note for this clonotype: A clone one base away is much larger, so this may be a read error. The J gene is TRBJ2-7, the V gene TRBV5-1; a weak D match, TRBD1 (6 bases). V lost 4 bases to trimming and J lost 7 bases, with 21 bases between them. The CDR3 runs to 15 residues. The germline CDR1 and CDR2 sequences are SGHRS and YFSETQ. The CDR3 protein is CASSPGDSRDNEQYF. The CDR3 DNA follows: TGCGCCAGCAGCCCCGGAGATTCCCGGGACAATGAGCAGTACTTC.

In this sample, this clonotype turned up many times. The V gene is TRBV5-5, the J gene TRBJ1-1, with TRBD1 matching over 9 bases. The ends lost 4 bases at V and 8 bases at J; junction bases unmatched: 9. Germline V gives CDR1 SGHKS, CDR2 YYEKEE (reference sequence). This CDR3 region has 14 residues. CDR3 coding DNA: TGTGCCAGCAGCGGGGGGACAGGGCTTATGGAAGCTTTCTTT. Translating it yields CASSGGTGLMEAFF.

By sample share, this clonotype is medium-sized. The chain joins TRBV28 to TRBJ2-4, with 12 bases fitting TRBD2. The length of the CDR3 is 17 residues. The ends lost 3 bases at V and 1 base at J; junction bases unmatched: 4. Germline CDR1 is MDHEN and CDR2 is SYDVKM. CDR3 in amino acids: CASSFPSGGAAKNIQYF. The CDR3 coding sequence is TGTGCCAGCAGTTTCCCTAGCGGGGGGGCCGCCAAAAACATTCAGTACTTC.

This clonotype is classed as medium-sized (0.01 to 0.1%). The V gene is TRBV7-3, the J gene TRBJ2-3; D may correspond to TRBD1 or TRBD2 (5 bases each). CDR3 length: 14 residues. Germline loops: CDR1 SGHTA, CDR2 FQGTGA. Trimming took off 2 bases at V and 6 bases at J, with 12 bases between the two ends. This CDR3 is CASSLLQGRDTQYF. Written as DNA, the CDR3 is TGTGCCAGCAGCTTACTCCAGGGACGGGATACGCAGTATTTT.

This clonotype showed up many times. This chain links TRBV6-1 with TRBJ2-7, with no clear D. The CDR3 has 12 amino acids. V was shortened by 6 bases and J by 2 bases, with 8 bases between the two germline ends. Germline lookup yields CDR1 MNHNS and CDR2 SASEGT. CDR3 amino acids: CASSSNTYEQYF. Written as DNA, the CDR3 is TGTGCCAGCAGCTCAAATACCTACGAGCAGTACTTC.

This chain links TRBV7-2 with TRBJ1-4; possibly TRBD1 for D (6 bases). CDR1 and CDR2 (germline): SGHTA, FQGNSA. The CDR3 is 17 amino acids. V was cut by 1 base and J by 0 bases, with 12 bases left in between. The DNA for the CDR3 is TGTGCCAGCAGCTTAGTGGGACAACTAGCAACTAATGAAAAACTGTTTTTT. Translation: CASSLVGQLATNEKLFF.

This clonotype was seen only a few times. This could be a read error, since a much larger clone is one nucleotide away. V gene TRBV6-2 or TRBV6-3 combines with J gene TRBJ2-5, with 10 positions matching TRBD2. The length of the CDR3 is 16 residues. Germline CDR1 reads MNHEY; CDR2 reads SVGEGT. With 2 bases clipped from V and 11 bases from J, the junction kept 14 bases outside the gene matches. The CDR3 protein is CASSYPGLAVRAEQYF. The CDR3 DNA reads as TGTGCCAGCAGTTACCCCGGACTAGCGGTTCGGGCTGAGCAGTACTTC.

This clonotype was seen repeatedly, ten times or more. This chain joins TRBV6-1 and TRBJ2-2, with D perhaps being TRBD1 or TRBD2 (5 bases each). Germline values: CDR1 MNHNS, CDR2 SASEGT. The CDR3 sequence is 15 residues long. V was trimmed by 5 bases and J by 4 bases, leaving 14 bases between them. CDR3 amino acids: CASSLQGGGTGELFF. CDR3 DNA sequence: TGTGCCAGCAGTCTTCAGGGTGGGGGCACCGGGGAGCTGTTTTTT.

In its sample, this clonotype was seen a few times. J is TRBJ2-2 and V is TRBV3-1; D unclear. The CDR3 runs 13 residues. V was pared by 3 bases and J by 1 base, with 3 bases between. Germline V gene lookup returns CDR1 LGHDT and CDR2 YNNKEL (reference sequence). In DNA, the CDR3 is TGTGCCAGCAGCCATTTGAACACCGGGGAGCTGTTTTTT. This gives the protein CASSHLNTGELFF.

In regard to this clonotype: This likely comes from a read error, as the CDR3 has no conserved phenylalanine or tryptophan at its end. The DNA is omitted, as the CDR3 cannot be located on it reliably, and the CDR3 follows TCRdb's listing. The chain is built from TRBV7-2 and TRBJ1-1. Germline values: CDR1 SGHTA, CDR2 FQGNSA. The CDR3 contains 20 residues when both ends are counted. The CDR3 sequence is CASSSGGREGSPTTSSTSGQ.

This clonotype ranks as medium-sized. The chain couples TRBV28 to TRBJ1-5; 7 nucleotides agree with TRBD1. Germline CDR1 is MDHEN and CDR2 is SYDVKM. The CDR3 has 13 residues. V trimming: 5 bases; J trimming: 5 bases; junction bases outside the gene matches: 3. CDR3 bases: TGTGCCAGCAGTCCCCAGGGGGATCAGCCCCAGCATTTT. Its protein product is CASSPQGDQPQHF.

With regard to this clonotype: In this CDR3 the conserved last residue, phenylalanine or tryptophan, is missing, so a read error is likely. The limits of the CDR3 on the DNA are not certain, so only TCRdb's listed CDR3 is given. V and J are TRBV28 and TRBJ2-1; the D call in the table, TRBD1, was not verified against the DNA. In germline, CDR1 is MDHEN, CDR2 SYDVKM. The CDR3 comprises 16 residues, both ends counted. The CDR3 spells CASSIPSRGNGYTFGS.

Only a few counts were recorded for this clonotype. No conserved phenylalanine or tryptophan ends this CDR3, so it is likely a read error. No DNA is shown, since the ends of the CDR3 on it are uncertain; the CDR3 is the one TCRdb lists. The CDR3 loop reads CASSSLAGYEQYFGN. The chain recombines TRBV7-2 with TRBJ2-5; the tabulated D call, TRBD2, remains unverified against the DNA. CDR1 SGHTA and CDR2 FQGNSA come from the germline V gene. The CDR3 length is 15 residues, termini included.

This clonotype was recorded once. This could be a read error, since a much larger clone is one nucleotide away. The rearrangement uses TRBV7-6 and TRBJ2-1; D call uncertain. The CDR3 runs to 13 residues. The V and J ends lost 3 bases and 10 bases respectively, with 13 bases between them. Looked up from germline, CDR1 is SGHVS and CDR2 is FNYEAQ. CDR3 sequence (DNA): TGTGCCAGCAGCTTTCAGTACTCCTACGAGCAGTTCTTC. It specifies CASSFQYSYEQFF.

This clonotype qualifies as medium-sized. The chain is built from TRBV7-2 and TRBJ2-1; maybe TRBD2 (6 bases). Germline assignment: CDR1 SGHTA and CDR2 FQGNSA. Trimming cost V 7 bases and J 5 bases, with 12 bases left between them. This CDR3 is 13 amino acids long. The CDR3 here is CASNLGGNNEQFF. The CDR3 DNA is TGTGCCAGCAATTTGGGGGGAAACAATGAGCAGTTCTTC.

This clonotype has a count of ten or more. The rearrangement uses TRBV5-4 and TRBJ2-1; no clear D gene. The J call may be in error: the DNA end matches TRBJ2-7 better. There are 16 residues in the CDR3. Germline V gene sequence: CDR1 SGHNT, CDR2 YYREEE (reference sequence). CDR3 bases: TGTGCCAGCAGCTTGGGTCGCCCAAGCTCCTACAATGAGCAGTACTTC. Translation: CASSLGRPSSYNEQYF.

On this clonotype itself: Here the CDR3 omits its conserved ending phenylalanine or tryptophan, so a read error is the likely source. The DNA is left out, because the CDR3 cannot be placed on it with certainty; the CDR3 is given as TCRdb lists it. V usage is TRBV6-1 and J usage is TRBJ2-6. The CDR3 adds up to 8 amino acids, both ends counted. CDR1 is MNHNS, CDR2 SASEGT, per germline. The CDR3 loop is CASSEEVG.

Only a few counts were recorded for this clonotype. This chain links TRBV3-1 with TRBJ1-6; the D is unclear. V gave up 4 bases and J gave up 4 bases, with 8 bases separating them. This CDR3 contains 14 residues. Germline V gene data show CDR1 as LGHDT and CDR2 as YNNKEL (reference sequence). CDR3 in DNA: TGTGCCAGCAGCCCGGGCCTGTATAATTCACCCCTCCACTTT. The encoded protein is CASSPGLYNSPLHF.

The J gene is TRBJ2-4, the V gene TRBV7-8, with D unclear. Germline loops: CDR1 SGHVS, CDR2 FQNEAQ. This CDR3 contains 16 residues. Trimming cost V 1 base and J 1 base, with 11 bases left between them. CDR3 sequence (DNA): TGTGCCAGCAGCTTAGATCGTTGGATGGCCAAAAACATTCAGTACTTC. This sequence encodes CASSLDRWMAKNIQYF.

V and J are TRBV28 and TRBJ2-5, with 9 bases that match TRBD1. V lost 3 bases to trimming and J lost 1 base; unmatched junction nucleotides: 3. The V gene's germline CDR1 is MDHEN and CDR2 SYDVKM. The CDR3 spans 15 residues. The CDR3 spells CASSLTGGSQETQYF. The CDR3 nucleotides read TGTGCCAGCAGTTTGACAGGGGGTTCCCAAGAGACCCAGTACTTC.